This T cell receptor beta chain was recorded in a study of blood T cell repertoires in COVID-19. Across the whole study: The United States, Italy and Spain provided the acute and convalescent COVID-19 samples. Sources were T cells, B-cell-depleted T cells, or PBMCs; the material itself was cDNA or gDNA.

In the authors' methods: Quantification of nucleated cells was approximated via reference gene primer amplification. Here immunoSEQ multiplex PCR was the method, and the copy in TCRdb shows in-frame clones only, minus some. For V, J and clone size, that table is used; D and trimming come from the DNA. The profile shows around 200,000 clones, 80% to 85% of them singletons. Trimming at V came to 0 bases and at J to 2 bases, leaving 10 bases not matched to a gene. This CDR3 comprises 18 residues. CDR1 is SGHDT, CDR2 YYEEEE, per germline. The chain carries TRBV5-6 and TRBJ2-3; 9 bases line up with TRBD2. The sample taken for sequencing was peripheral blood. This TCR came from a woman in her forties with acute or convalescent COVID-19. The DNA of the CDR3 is TGTGCCAGCAGCTTGGGAACTGCTAGCGGGGCCTACACAGATACGCAGTATTTT. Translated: CASSLGTASGAYTDTQYF.